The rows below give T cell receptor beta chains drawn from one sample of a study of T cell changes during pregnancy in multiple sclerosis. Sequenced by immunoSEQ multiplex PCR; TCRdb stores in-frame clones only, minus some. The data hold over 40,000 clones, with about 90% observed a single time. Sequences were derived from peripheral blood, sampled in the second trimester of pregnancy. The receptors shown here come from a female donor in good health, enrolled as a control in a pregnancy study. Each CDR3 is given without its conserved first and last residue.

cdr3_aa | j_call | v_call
ARDRRGDTQY | TRBJ2-3 | TRBV30
ASSLWDRGDGEQF | TRBJ2-1 | TRBV7-8
ASSAQGPYGYT | TRBJ1-2 | TRBV6-1
ASRAGGRHESEQY | TRBJ2-7 | TRBV2
ASSRRTGTGTEAF | TRBJ1-1 | TRBV13
ASSQRTSGRRYEQY | TRBJ2-7 | TRBV5-1
ASRPGTANTGELF | TRBJ2-2 | TRBV5-4
AISDRNGREAF | TRBJ1-1 | TRBV10-3
ASSYETPRTDTQY | TRBJ2-3 | TRBV6-6
ASSLVAAGANVLT | TRBJ2-6 | TRBV7-9
AWNTNTEAF | TRBJ1-1 | TRBV30
ASSTNPPGNTGELF | TRBJ2-2 | TRBV19
ASSLDGANYGYT | TRBJ1-2 | TRBV27
ASSEQGGFGETQY | TRBJ2-5 | TRBV5-1
ASSPGGDYTTDTQY | TRBJ2-3 | TRBV13
ATSRIHNGGSTDTQY | TRBJ2-3 | TRBV15
ASSLVQREAF | TRBJ1-1 | TRBV11-2
ASIRRLNTGELF | TRBJ2-2 | TRBV5-6
ASSELFGTANEQF | TRBJ2-1 | TRBV25-1
ASSQRGPNYGYT | TRBJ1-2 | TRBV18
ASSRDMPEAF | TRBJ1-1 | TRBV7-2
ASRASGSNQPQH | TRBJ1-5 | TRBV5-1
ASSVGGASNEQF | TRBJ2-1 | TRBV25-1
ASSDRRDFTGNTIY | TRBJ1-3 | TRBV6-1
ASSPPGLAQKDEQF | TRBJ2-1 | TRBV18
ASRVHRELNTEAF | TRBJ1-1 | TRBV5-8
ASSQRTGQGVNTEAF | TRBJ1-1 | TRBV4-1
ASSFPGQSIYEQY | TRBJ2-7 | TRBV5-5
ASTRAYLQGNEQF | TRBJ2-1 | TRBV28
ASSVASGGASYNEQF | TRBJ2-1 | TRBV10-1
ATNPPGLSGGYNEQF | TRBJ2-1 | TRBV19
ASSYLPSGVTDTQY | TRBJ2-3 | TRBV6-5
ASTIGAGNTEAF | TRBJ1-1 | TRBV5-5
ASSQGVGGGGTEAF | TRBJ1-1 | TRBV5-5
ASSRQAGGTDTQY | TRBJ2-3 | TRBV9
ASSGRTGGRSSYNEQF | TRBJ2-1 | TRBV2
ASSLAGYGYEQY | TRBJ2-7 | TRBV27
ASSVGGPPYEQY | TRBJ2-7 | TRBV9
ASQRGSNDNEQF | TRBJ2-1 | TRBV5-8
ASRAGTYEQY | TRBJ2-7 | TRBV5-1
ASSYSGTGYNEQF | TRBJ2-1 | TRBV6-5
AWRPTGNQPQH | TRBJ1-5 | TRBV30
ASSGMGQLYGYT | TRBJ1-2 | TRBV9